Listed here is a single T cell receptor beta chain. Germline values: CDR1 MNHEY, CDR2 SMNVEV (reference sequence). The V gene lost 6 bases and the J gene lost 8 bases, with 16 bases spanning the gap. The CDR3 is made up of 14 amino acids. These data originate in a study of cytotoxic CD8 clonotypes in ibrutinib-treated CLL. Assay: immunoSEQ multiplex PCR; the TCRdb copy retains only in-frame clones and omits some. The sample lists 150,000 to 200,000 clones, 70% to 85% occurring once. The TCR sequence derives from a human donor with chronic lymphocytic leukemia. This rearrangement joins TRBV27 to TRBJ2-2, with D possibly TRBD1 on 5 matching bases. Sequenced here: PBMCs, sampled after 24 months of ibrutinib treatment. The CDR3 loop reads CASSSLQVLGELFF. CDR3 DNA sequence: TGTGCCAGCAGCTCCTTACAGGTCCTAGGGGAGCTGTTTTTT.